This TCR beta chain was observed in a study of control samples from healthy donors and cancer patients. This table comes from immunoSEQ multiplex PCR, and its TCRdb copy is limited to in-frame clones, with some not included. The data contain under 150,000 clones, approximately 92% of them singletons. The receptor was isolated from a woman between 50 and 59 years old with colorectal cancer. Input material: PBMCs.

The CDR3 is CASSYYRGIAETQYF. As DNA, the CDR3 is TGCGCCAGCAGTTACTACAGGGGAATCGCTGAGACCCAGTACTTC. The chain combines TRBV5-1 with TRBJ2-5; 7 bases align to TRBD1. With V trimmed by 5 bases and J by 5 bases, 12 bases remained unmatched. In germline, CDR1 is SGHRS, CDR2 YFSETQ. The CDR3 has 15 residues. The complete variable domain, with remaining parts taken from reference TRBV5-1 and TRBJ2-5, reads KAGVTQTPRYLIKTRGQQVTLSCSPISGHRSVSWYQQTPGQGLQFLFEYFSETQRNKGNFPGRFSGRQFSNSRSEMNVSTLELGDSALYLCASSYYRGIAETQYFGPGTRLLVL.